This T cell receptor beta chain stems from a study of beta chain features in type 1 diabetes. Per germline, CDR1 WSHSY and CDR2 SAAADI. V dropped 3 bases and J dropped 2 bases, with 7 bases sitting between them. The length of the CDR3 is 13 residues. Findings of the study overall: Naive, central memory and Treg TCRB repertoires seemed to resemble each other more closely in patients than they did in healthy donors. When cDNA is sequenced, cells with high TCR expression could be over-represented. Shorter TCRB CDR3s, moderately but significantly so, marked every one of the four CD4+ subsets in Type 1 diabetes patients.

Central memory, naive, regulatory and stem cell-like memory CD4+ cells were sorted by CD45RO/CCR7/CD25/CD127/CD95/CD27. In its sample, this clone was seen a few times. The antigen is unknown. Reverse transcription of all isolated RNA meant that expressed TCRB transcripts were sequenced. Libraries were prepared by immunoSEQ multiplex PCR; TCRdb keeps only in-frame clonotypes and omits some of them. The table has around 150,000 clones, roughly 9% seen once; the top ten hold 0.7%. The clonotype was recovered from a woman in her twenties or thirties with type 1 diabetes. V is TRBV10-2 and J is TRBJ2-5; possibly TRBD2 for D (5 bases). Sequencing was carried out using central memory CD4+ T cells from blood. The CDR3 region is CASSDWEQETQYF. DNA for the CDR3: TGCGCCAGCAGTGACTGGGAGCAAGAGACCCAGTACTTC.